The 5 T cell receptor beta chains given below trace back to one sample, sequenced in a study of tumor-infiltrating lymphocytes in localized non-small cell lung cancer. Sequencing was performed with immunoSEQ multiplex PCR; in TCRdb, only in-frame clones are kept and a portion is missing. The repertoire consists of roughly 24,000 clones, with roughly 71% occurring once and the leading ten covering about 15%. Sequenced sample: lung tumor tissue. All receptors derive from a human donor with non-small cell lung cancer.

V is TRBV15 and J is TRBJ1-5, with 7 bases that match TRBD1. The CDR3 contains 14 residues. Unmatched junction bases numbered 0, after V lost 0 bases and J lost 4 bases. CDR1 and CDR2 (germline): LNHNV, YYDKDF (reference sequence). For the CDR3, the DNA is TGTGCCACCAGCAGAGACAGGGGGAATCAGCCCCAGCATTTT. Translation gives CATSRDRGNQPQHF. The variable domain in full, with the rest retrieved from reference TRBV15 and TRBJ1-5, is DAMVIQNPRYQVTQFGKPVTLSCSQTLNHNVMYWYQQKSSQAPKLLFHYYDKDFNNEADTPDNFQSRRPNTSFCFLDIRSPGLGDTAMYLCATSRDRGNQPQHFGDGTRLSIL.

This sequence joins TRBV5-1 and TRBJ1-1, with a weak D call TRBD1 (6 bases). The germline V gene encodes CDR1 SGHRS and CDR2 YFSETQ. CDR3 length equals 19 residues. V was shortened by 0 bases and J by 1 base, with 22 bases between the two germline ends. CDR3 residues: CASSLGRAGVLFQNTEAFF. CDR3 DNA: TGCGCCAGCAGCTTGGGGAGGGCAGGGGTCCTTTTTCAGAACACTGAAGCTTTCTTT.

The gene calls are TRBV19 and TRBJ1-1; D is unclear. Trimming stripped 4 bases from V and 6 bases from J, with 12 bases between. CDR1 and CDR2 (germline): LNHDA, SQIVND (reference sequence). This CDR3 has 13 residues. CDR3 amino acids: CASSRGVIAEAFF. CDR3 bases: TGTGCCAGTAGTAGGGGAGTGATCGCTGAAGCTTTCTTT.

The chain carries TRBV11-2 and TRBJ2-5, with D perhaps TRBD2 (6 bases). CDR3 length: 15 residues. The V end was cut by 3 bases, the J end by 4 bases, with 15 bases between. Germline CDR1 and CDR2: SGHAT and FQNNGV. The CDR3 loop is CASSFNRGEGETQYF. CDR3 in DNA: TGTGCCAGCAGCTTTAACCGCGGGGAAGGAGAGACCCAGTACTTC.

The chain links TRBV2 to TRBJ2-2; no clear D. V was shortened by 5 bases and J by 7 bases, with 11 bases between the two germline ends. The CDR3 runs to 13 residues. CDR1 is SNHLY, CDR2 FYNNEI, per germline. Here the CDR3 reads CASSQLGDGELFF. In DNA, the CDR3 is TGTGCCAGCAGTCAATTGGGCGACGGGGAGCTGTTTTTT.